This T cell receptor (beta chain) was sequenced for a study of blood T cell repertoires in COVID-19. Study overall: Acute and convalescent COVID-19 specimens originated in the United States, Italy and Spain. Sources were T cells, B-cell-depleted T cells, or PBMCs; the material itself was cDNA or gDNA.

This CDR3 region has 15 residues. Germline CDR1 reads MDHEN; CDR2 reads SYDVKM. The germline V and J ends were trimmed by 4 bases and 8 bases, with 17 bases remaining between them. The protocol was immunoSEQ multiplex PCR, while the TCRdb copy is restricted to in-frame clones and leaves out a portion. The table includes approximately 80,000 clones, roughly four fifths detected once. The genes are TRBV28 and TRBJ1-4; tentatively, D is TRBD1 (5 bases). Sequenced sample: peripheral blood. This clonotype originated in a man aged 55 to 69 with acute or convalescent COVID-19. CDR3 amino acids: CASSSPAGRGEKLFF. Here the CDR3 DNA reads TGTGCCAGCAGTTCCCCAGCAGGGCGTGGGGAAAAACTGTTTTTT.